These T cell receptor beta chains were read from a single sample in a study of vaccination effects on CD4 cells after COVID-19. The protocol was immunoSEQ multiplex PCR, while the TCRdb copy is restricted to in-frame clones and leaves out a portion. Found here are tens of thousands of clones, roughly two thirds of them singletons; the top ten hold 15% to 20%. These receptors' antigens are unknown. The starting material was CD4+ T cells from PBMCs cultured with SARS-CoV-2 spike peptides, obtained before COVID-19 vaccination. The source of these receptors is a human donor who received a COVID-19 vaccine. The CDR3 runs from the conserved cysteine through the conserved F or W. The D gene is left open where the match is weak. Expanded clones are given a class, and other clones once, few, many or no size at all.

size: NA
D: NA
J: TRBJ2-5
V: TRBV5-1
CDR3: CASTPAPGQETQYF
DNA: TGCGCCAGCACCCCCGCCCCGGGTCAAGAGACCCAGTACTTC

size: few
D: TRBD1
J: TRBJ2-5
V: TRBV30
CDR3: CAHDRGGTQYF
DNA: TGTGCCCATGACAGGGGGGGGACCCAGTACTTC

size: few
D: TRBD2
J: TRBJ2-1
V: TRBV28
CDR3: CASGASGGGNEQFF
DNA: TGTGCCAGCGGGGCTAGCGGGGGTGGGAATGAGCAGTTCTTC

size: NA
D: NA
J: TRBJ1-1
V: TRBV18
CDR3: CASSQIEDTEAFF
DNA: TGTGCCAGCTCACAAATAGAGGACACTGAAGCTTTCTTT

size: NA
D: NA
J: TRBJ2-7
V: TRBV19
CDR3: CASSNLGGYEQYF
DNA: TGTGCCAGTAGTAACTTAGGGGGATACGAGCAGTACTTC

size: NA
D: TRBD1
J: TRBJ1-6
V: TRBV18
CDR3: CASSPTGARSPLHF
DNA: TGTGCCAGCTCCCCGACAGGGGCACGATCACCCCTCCACTTT

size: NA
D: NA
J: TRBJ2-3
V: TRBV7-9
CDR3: CASSSTGTDFTDTQYF
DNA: TGTGCCAGCAGTTCTACCGGGACGGATTTCACAGATACGCAGTATTTT

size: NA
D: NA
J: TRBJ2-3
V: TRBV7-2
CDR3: CASSLVGGDYTDTQYF
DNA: TGTGCCAGCAGCTTAGTTGGGGGAGACTACACAGATACGCAGTATTTT

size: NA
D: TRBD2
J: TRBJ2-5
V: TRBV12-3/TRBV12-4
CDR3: CASRTSASETQYF
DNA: TGTGCCAGCAGGACTAGCGCCTCGGAGACCCAGTACTTC

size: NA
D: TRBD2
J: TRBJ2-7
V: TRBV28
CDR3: CASSSGGRGYEQYF
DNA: TGTGCCAGCAGCTCGGGAGGGAGGGGGTACGAGCAGTACTTC

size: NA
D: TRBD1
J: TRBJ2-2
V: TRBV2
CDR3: CASSGTGKRGEDTGELFF
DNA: TGTGCCAGCAGTGGGACAGGGAAGAGAGGAGAGGATACCGGGGAGCTGTTTTTT

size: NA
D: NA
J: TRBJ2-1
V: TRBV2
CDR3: CASSELVYEQFF
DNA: TGTGCCAGCAGTGAACTGGTTTATGAGCAGTTCTTC

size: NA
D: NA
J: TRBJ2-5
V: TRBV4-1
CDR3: CASSRQEGGQETQYF
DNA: TGCGCCAGCAGCCGACAGGAGGGGGGCCAAGAGACCCAGTACTTC

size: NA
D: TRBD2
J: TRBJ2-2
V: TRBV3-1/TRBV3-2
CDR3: CASSQLPPASGRTGELFF
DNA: TGTGCCAGCAGCCAACTTCCCCCGGCTAGCGGGAGAACCGGGGAGCTGTTTTTT

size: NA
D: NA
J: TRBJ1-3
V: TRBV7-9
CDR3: CASSLVVAGNTIYF
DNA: TGTGCCAGCAGCTTAGTCGTAGCTGGAAACACCATATATTTT

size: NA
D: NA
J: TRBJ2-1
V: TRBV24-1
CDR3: CATSAPYRHNEQFF
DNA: TGTGCCACCAGCGCTCCCTACAGGCACAATGAGCAGTTCTTC

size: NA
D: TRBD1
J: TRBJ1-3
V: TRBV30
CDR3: CAWSALGQAGNTIYF
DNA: TGTGCCTGGAGTGCCCTGGGACAGGCTGGAAACACCATATATTTT

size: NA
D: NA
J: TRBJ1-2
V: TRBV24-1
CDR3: CATSGIGQSYGYTF
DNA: TGTGCCACCAGTGGTATAGGACAGTCCTATGGCTACACCTTC

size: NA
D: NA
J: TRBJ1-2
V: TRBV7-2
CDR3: CASSYTQASYGYTF
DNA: TGTGCCAGCAGTTACACCCAGGCTTCCTATGGCTACACCTTC

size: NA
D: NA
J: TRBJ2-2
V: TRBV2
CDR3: CARGTRENTGELFF
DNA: TGTGCCAGAGGGACCCGCGAGAACACCGGGGAGCTGTTTTTT

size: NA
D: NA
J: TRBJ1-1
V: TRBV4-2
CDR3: CASSQEGTLNTEAFF
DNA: TGTGCCAGCAGCCAAGAAGGGACCTTGAACACTGAAGCTTTCTTT

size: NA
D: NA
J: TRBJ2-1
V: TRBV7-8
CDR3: CASSPWGDEQFF
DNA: TGTGCCAGCAGCCCTTGGGGGGATGAGCAGTTCTTC

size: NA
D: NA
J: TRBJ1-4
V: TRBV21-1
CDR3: CASSKGTGLNEKLFF
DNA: TGTGCCAGCAGCAAGGGGACAGGCCTTAATGAAAAACTGTTTTTT

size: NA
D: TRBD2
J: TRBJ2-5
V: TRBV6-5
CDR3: CATVRRPGGETQYF
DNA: TGTGCCACCGTAAGAAGGCCGGGGGGAGAGACCCAGTACTTC

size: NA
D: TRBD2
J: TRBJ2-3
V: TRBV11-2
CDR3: CASSYRLAGSTDTQYF
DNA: TGTGCCAGCAGTTATAGGCTAGCGGGTAGCACAGATACGCAGTATTTT

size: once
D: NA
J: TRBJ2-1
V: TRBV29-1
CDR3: CSVISLSSYNEQFF
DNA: TGCAGCGTTATTAGCCTGAGCTCCTACAATGAGCAGTTCTTC

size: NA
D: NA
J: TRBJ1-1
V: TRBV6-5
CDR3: CAVRGGWRGELAFF
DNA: TGTGCCGTCCGAGGGGGGTGGAGGGGAGAGTTGGCTTTCTTT

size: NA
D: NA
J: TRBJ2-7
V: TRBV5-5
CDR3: CASRVQGGGYEQYF
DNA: TGTGCCAGCAGGGTCCAGGGGGGAGGGTACGAGCAGTACTTC

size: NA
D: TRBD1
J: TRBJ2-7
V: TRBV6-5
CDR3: CASTPGQGVTYEQYF
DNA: TGTGCCAGCACCCCGGGACAGGGGGTTACCTACGAGCAGTACTTC

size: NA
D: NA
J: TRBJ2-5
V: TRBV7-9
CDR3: CASASRALRTQYF
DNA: TGTGCCAGCGCCTCAAGGGCCCTGAGGACCCAGTACTTC

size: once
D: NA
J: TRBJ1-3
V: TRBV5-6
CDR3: CASSVYSEAGNTIYF
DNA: TGTGCCAGCAGCGTGTATTCGGAGGCTGGAAACACCATATATTTT

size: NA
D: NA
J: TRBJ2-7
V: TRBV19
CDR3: CASSIGHTYEQYF
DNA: TGTGCCAGTAGTATAGGACACACCTACGAGCAGTACTTC

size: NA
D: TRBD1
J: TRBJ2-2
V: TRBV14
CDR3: CASSPRTGVNTGELFF
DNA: TGTGCCAGCAGCCCACGGACAGGGGTAAACACCGGGGAGCTGTTTTTT

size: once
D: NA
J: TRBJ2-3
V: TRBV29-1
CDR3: CSVSLLDTQYF
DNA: TGCAGCGTTTCCTTATTGGATACGCAGTATTTT

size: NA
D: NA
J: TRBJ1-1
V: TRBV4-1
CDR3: CASSPQGGGAWGKAEAFF
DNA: TGCGCCAGCAGCCCACAAGGGGGGGGCGCATGGGGGAAAGCTGAAGCTTTCTTT

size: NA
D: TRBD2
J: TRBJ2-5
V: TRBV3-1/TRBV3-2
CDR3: CASSQNLAGVGETQYF
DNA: TGTGCCAGCAGCCAAAATCTCGCGGGAGTTGGGGAGACCCAGTACTTC

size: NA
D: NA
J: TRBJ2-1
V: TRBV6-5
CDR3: CASSTNYNEQFF
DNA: TGTGCCAGCAGCACAAACTACAATGAGCAGTTCTTC

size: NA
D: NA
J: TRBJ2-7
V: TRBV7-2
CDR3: CASSPHPTNEQYF
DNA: TGTGCCAGCAGCCCGCATCCCACCAACGAGCAGTACTTC

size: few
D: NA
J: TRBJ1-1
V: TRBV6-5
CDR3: CASGQGLNTEAFF
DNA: TGTGCCAGCGGCCAGGGGTTGAACACTGAAGCTTTCTTT

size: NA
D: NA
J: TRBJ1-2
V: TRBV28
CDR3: CASSFGGEGYGYTF
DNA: TGTGCCAGCAGTTTCGGGGGCGAGGGGTATGGCTACACCTTC

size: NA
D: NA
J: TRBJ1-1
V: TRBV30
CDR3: CAWSLYLGVTEAFF
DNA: TGTGCCTGGAGTCTGTATCTGGGTGTCACTGAAGCTTTCTTT

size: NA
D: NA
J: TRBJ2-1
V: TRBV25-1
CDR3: CASSVSLGGANYNEQFF
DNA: TGTGCCAGCAGTGTCTCCTTGGGTGGTGCTAACTACAATGAGCAGTTCTTC

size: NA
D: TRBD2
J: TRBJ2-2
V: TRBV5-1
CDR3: CASSSSGRASTGELFF
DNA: TGCGCCAGCAGCTCGAGCGGGAGGGCGAGTACCGGGGAGCTGTTTTTT

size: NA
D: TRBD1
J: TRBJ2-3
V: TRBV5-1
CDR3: CASSWRDRGSAGLATDTQYF
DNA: TGCGCCAGCAGCTGGAGGGACAGGGGATCCGCTGGTTTGGCCACAGATACGCAGTATTTT

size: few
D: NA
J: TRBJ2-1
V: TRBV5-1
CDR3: CASSWGGAQDEQFF
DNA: TGCGCCAGCAGCTGGGGCGGGGCCCAGGATGAGCAGTTCTTC

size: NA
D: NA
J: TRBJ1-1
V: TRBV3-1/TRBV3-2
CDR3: CASSQDRVRRTEAFF
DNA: TGTGCCAGCAGCCAAGATAGGGTTCGGAGGACTGAAGCTTTCTTT

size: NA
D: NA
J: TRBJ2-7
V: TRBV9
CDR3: CASSPQGYYEQYF
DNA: TGTGCCAGCAGCCCCCAGGGATACTACGAGCAGTACTTC

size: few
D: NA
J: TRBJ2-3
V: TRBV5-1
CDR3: CASSRDLDTQYF
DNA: TGCGCCAGCAGCAGGGACCTGGATACGCAGTATTTT

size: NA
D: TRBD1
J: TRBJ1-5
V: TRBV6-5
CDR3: CASSYSGTGYGQPQHF
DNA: TGTGCCAGCAGTTACAGTGGGACAGGGTACGGTCAGCCCCAGCATTTT

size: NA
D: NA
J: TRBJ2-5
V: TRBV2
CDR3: CASTDGDNQYF
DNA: TGTGCCAGCACCGACGGGGATAACCAGTACTTC